These 6 T cell receptor beta chains originate from one sample sequenced in a study of T-cell memory formation after mild COVID-19. One entry per CDR3 protein results from TCRdb running MiXCR on the 5' RACE reads. This table has about 110,000 distinct CDR3 sequences, about an eighth appearing once. Sequencing used PBMCs or a T cell subset sorted from them (not recorded which). Source of these receptors: an adult woman who had mild COVID-19 (a few samples of this study predate the infection). Cell type and time point are not known.

This clonotype was observed a handful of times. The chain joins TRBV25-1 to TRBJ2-2; the D gene is possibly TRBD2 (5 bases). Trimming took off 3 bases at V and 4 bases at J, with 9 bases between the two ends. The CDR3 is made up of 14 amino acids. From germline, CDR1 is MGHDK and CDR2 SYGVNS. CDR3 in amino acids: CASSEFGVTGELFF. CDR3 bases: TGTGCCAGCAGTGAGTTCGGGGTCACCGGGGAGCTGTTTTTT.

The chain is built from TRBV10-2 and TRBJ2-4; D remains ambiguous. V lost 10 bases, J lost 4 bases, and 14 bases lay in between. The germline CDR1 and CDR2 sequences are WSHSY and SAAADI. The CDR3 spans 13 residues. For the CDR3, the DNA is TGCGCCACCCAATCGGCGGAAAAAAACATTCAGTACTTC. Translating it yields CATQSAEKNIQYF.

This clonotype has just a few counts. The rearrangement joins TRBV3-1 to TRBJ2-7; perhaps TRBD2 as D (6 bases). Trimming pared 4 bases from V and 2 bases from J, leaving 12 bases between. This CDR3 has 14 residues. CDR1 is LGHDT, CDR2 YNNKEL, per germline (reference sequence). This chain's CDR3 is CASSPSIAAYEQYF. The CDR3 bases are TGTGCCAGCAGCCCGTCCATAGCGGCCTACGAGCAGTACTTC.

CDR3 region: CASSIQGGTMNTEAFF. In nucleotides, the CDR3 is TGTGCCAGCAGTATACAAGGGGGTACTATGAACACTGAAGCTTTCTTT. This chain connects TRBV27 to TRBJ1-1; possibly TRBD1 for D (6 bases). V gave up 5 bases and J gave up 0 bases, with 16 bases separating them. The CDR3 contains 16 residues. Per the germline V gene, CDR1 is MNHEY and CDR2 is SMNVEV (reference sequence).

CDR3 nucleotides: TGCAGTGCTAGCCCCCTAGGGGAAGCATATGGCTACACCTTC. Translating it yields CSASPLGEAYGYTF. J is TRBJ1-2 and V is TRBV20-1; weak D call: TRBD1 (5 bases). V shed 3 bases and J shed 5 bases, with 16 bases lying between them. The CDR3 runs 14 residues. Germline CDR1 and CDR2: DFQATT and SNEGSKA (reference sequence).

This clonotype was observed a handful of times. The chain is built from TRBV24-1 and TRBJ2-7; D is unclear. Germline assignment: CDR1 KGHDR and CDR2 SFDVKD. The CDR3 is 11 residues long. Trimming stripped 3 bases from V and 4 bases from J, with 3 bases between. CDR3 nucleotide sequence: TGTGCCACCAGTGATGTGTACGAGCAGTACTTC. Residues: CATSDVYEQYF.